The sequence of this T cell receptor (beta chain) was determined in a study of T cells in Graves' hyperthyroidism and ophthalmopathy. Amplified regions were TCR beta CDR3 sequences from RNA transcripts. First-round RT-PCR targeting the TCR CDR3 was performed with the HTBI primer set. TCRdb redid the calling of the multiplex PCR reads with MiXCR, one entry per CDR3 protein. This sample carries approximately 370,000 distinct CDR3 sequences, 14% to 15% of them seen once, and the ten largest clones take approximately 29%. The CDR3 contains 15 residues. J gave up 4 bases and V 6 bases, and 10 bases lay outside the gene matches. This clonotype was counted at least ten times.

The V and J genes are TRBV12-3 or TRBV12-4 and TRBJ1-2, with TRBD1 matching over 8 bases. Sequencing was performed on blood. This TCR came from a woman aged 25 to 39 with Graves' hyperthyroidism. The chain's CDR3 is CASSSWQGAVYGYTF. CDR3 bases: TGTGCCAGCAGCTCTTGGCAGGGGGCGGTCTATGGCTACACCTTC.